The sequence of this TCR beta chain was determined in a study of blood T cell repertoires in COVID-19. The wider study: COVID-19 samples collected from the United States, Italy and Spain covered acute and convalescent phases. The cDNA or gDNA used as material had been derived from T cells, B-cell-depleted T cells, or PBMCs.

How the authors handled the data: Amplifying reference gene primers gave estimates of nucleated cell counts. Data came from immunoSEQ multiplex PCR; TCRdb stores just in-frame clones and leaves some out. V and J calls and clone size are those listed in that table; D and trimming were worked out from the DNA. This repertoire shows around 200,000 clones, about 84% found once; its top ten account for more than 5.5%. CDR1 is LNHDA and CDR2 is SQIVND in the germline V gene (reference sequence). This CDR3 region has 14 residues. The ends were cut back, 1 base at V and 9 bases at J, with 13 bases in the middle.

The sequenced sample consisted of peripheral blood. The rearrangement joins TRBV19 to TRBJ1-5; weak D call: TRBD1 (5 bases). This clonotype was sampled from a human donor in a cohort sampled during active COVID-19. The CDR3: CASSIGEGAWPQHF. CDR3 DNA sequence: TGTGCCAGTAGTATAGGGGAAGGGGCATGGCCCCAGCATTTT.